Below are 32 T cell receptor beta chains sequenced from a single sample in a study of blood T cells in healthy people across ages. A second PCR of about 6 to 12 cycles used a sample-barcoded 5' primer and a J-beta primer mix. TCRdb processed the 5' RACE reads anew with MiXCR; each CDR3 protein has one entry. The data show some 1,500,000 distinct CDR3 sequences, with roughly 43% seen just once and approximately 4% held by the top ten. The specimen was blood. These receptors were collected from a woman aged 18-29 years in good health.

This clonotype was observed a few times. The J gene is TRBJ1-1, the V gene TRBV29-1; D call uncertain. The CDR3 is 14 amino acids. Deletions cut 7 bases from V and 0 bases from J, with 15 bases between. CDR1 and CDR2 (germline): SQVTM, ANQGSEA. The CDR3 sequence: CSARRTVMNTEAFF. The CDR3 DNA is TGCAGCGCCCGAAGGACGGTGATGAACACTGAAGCTTTCTTT.

This rearrangement joins TRBV10-3 to TRBJ2-1; TRBD1 is a possible D gene (5 bases). The CDR3 has 14 amino acids. V was shortened by 3 bases and J by 6 bases, with 12 bases between the two germline ends. CDR1 is ENHRY, CDR2 SYGVKD, per germline. DNA of the CDR3: TGTGCCATCAGTGACGGGCAGGGCGGCAATGAGCAGTTCTTC. As protein: CAISDGQGGNEQFF.

This chain uses TRBV20-1 with TRBJ2-1, with no clear D. Germline values: CDR1 DFQATT, CDR2 SNEGSKA (reference sequence). The CDR3 contains 11 residues. V was trimmed by 6 bases and J by 7 bases, leaving 10 bases between them. The CDR3 coding sequence is TGCAGTGCCGTGCGCAGAAATGAGCAGTTCTTC. Its translation is CSAVRRNEQFF.

This chain uses TRBV11-2 with TRBJ1-2, with a weak D call TRBD1 (5 bases). V shed 5 bases and J shed 3 bases, with 10 bases lying between them. This CDR3 region has 13 residues. CDR1 is SGHAT and CDR2 is FQNNGV in the germline V gene. DNA for the CDR3: TGTGCCAGCAGCGCGGGACTTTACTATGGCTACACCTTC. Residues: CASSAGLYYGYTF.

This clonotype was recorded a few times. This chain joins TRBV4-3 and TRBJ2-1; D is unresolved. The germline V gene has CDR1 LGHNA and CDR2 YSLEER. V lost 2 bases to trimming and J lost 1 base, with 9 bases between them. The CDR3 loop spans 15 amino acids. The CDR3 nucleotides are TGCGCCAGCAGCCAATCCCCGAGTTCCTACAATGAGCAGTTCTTC. It encodes CASSQSPSSYNEQFF.

This clonotype came up a few times. This chain joins TRBV12-5 and TRBJ2-5, with D maybe TRBD2 (5 bases). CDR1 LGHNT and CDR2 FRNRAP come from the germline V gene. This CDR3 is 15 amino acids long. The V end lost 5 bases, the J end lost 3 bases, and 16 bases lay between the germline ends. The CDR3 nucleotides are TGTGCTAGTGGTGTCCCCCGCAGCGGAGAAGAGACCCAGTACTTC. Encoded protein: CASGVPRSGEETQYF.

This clonotype showed up just a few times. The V and J genes are TRBV6-5 and TRBJ1-5; 8 positions agree with TRBD1. Trimming at V came to 5 bases and at J to 6 bases, leaving 6 bases not matched to a gene. The CDR3 contains 14 residues. Germline CDR1 reads MNHEY; CDR2 reads SVGAGI. The CDR3 here is CASSTDRGSQPQHF. The CDR3 DNA sequence: TGTGCCAGCAGTACCGACAGGGGAAGTCAGCCCCAGCATTTT.

This clonotype was detected once. This chain uses TRBV11-2 with TRBJ2-5, with D perhaps matching TRBD2 (5 bases). Deletions cut 7 bases from V and 11 bases from J, with 32 bases between. The germline V gene has CDR1 SGHAT and CDR2 FQNNGV. CDR3 length: 17 residues. For the CDR3, the DNA is TGTGCCAGCAATCCAATCTTGGGCGGGTCCTCCTACAATGGGCAGTACTTC. Amino acid sequence: CASNPILGGSSYNGQYF.

This clonotype was seen many times. The rearrangement links TRBV12-3 or TRBV12-4 to TRBJ2-7; D gene uncertain. The CDR3 is made up of 11 amino acids. Trimming took off 8 bases at V and 1 base at J, with 6 bases between the two ends. CDR3 amino acids: CASRYSYEQYF. CDR3 nucleotide sequence: TGTGCCAGCCGGTATTCCTACGAGCAGTACTTC.

This clonotype showed up just a few times. The chain employs TRBV7-2 and TRBJ2-5, with D perhaps TRBD2 (5 bases). V was pared by 1 base and J by 5 bases, with 14 bases between. Germline V CDR1 and CDR2: SGHTA, FQGNSA. This CDR3 region has 15 residues. Written as DNA, the CDR3 is TGTGCCAGCAGCTTAGTAATCGGGGTTCAGGAGACCCAGTACTTC. This encodes CASSLVIGVQETQYF. The full variable domain, rest sourced from reference TRBV7-2 and TRBJ2-5, is GAGVSQSPSNKVTEKGKDVELRCDPISGHTALYWYRQSLGQGLEFLIYFQGNSAPDKSGLPSDRFSAERTGGSVSTLTIQRTQQEDSAVYLCASSLVIGVQETQYFGPGTRLLVL.

This clonotype was seen more than once but under ten times. This chain links TRBV28 with TRBJ2-7; D not resolved. The germline gives CDR1 MDHEN, CDR2 SYDVKM. V lost 7 bases to trimming and J lost 0 bases, with 16 bases between them. The CDR3 consists of 15 residues. CDR3 coding DNA: TGTGCCAGCACTCCGAACGCTCCCCGCTCCTACGAGCAGTACTTC. Protein sequence: CASTPNAPRSYEQYF.

This clonotype was seen a handful of times. J is TRBJ2-1 and V is TRBV5-1; D not certain. Trimming stripped 7 bases from V and 9 bases from J, with 17 bases between. Germline loops: CDR1 SGHRS, CDR2 YFSETQ. The CDR3 sequence is 13 residues long. Here the CDR3 reads CASGVRFDGEQFF. The CDR3 DNA is TGCGCCAGCGGGGTGAGGTTTGACGGTGAGCAGTTCTTC. Variable domain in full (rest from reference TRBV5-1 and TRBJ2-1): KAGVTQTPRYLIKTRGQQVTLSCSPISGHRSVSWYQQTPGQGLQFLFEYFSETQRNKGNFPGRFSGRQFSNSRSEMNVSTLELGDSALYLCASGVRFDGEQFFGPGTRLTVL.

A remark on this clonotype: Sequence at one end of the junction differs from germline and may be a read error. V and J are TRBV28 and TRBJ2-1, with TRBD2 matching over 7 bases. Germline values: CDR1 MDHEN, CDR2 SYDVKM. The CDR3 spans 18 residues. The CDR3 here is CTSSLLSGGNPSHNEQFF. The CDR3 DNA follows: TGTACCAGCAGCCTTCTATCCGGGGGGAACCCTTCTCACAATGAGCAGTTCTTC.

For the CDR3, the DNA is TGCGCCAGCACCAGGGCTAGTGGGGGCTACGAGCAGTACTTC. It specifies CASTRASGGYEQYF. This rearrangement joins TRBV5-1 to TRBJ2-7, with D perhaps assigned TRBD1 or TRBD2 (5 bases each). This CDR3 is 14 amino acids long. The V and J ends lost 6 bases and 3 bases respectively, with 16 bases between them. From germline, CDR1 is SGHRS and CDR2 YFSETQ.

The J gene is TRBJ2-1, the V gene TRBV12-3 or TRBV12-4, with 9 bases matching TRBD2. V lost 3 bases and J lost 8; bases outside the gene matches: 8. This CDR3 has 15 residues. Written as DNA, the CDR3 is TGTGCCAGCAGTTTGTCGATAGCGGGAGCGGATGAGCAGTTCTTC. Amino acids: CASSLSIAGADEQFF.

In its sample, this clonotype was seen a few times. V gene TRBV4-1 combines with J gene TRBJ2-6; no firm D call. The CDR3 contains 16 residues. CDR1 and CDR2 from the germline V gene are MGHRA and YSYEKL. V was pared by 5 bases and J by 2 bases, with 13 bases between. The CDR3 region is CASSVLSVTGANVLTF. The CDR3 DNA is TGCGCCAGCAGCGTGTTGAGCGTAACTGGGGCCAACGTCCTGACTTTC.

This clonotype has just a few counts. For the CDR3, the DNA is TGTGCCAGCAGTTTGGAGGGAAGCGTCACGAATTCACCCCTCCACTTT. Encoded protein: CASSLEGSVTNSPLHF. This chain uses TRBV27 with TRBJ1-6; no firm D call. CDR3 size: 16 residues. From germline, CDR1 is MNHEY and CDR2 SMNVEV (reference sequence). Trimming left V 3 bases short and J 7 bases short, with 16 bases between.

This sequence joins TRBV29-1 and TRBJ2-1; 7 nucleotides agree with TRBD1. With V trimmed by 6 bases and J by 4 bases, 9 bases remained unmatched. The CDR3 loop spans 14 amino acids. Germline-derived CDR1 and CDR2 are SQVTM and ANQGSEA. This chain's CDR3 is CSVETGVLYNEQFF. CDR3 coding DNA: TGCAGCGTCGAAACAGGGGTTTTGTACAATGAGCAGTTCTTC.

This chain connects TRBV3-1 to TRBJ2-7; D remains ambiguous. The length of the CDR3 is 16 residues. Germline V gene data show CDR1 as LGHDT and CDR2 as YNNKEL (reference sequence). Trimming stripped 1 base from V and 1 base from J, with 14 bases between. The DNA of the CDR3 is TGTGCCAGCAGCCAAGGACTCTTCGGCTTATCCTACGAGCAGTACTTC. Its protein product is CASSQGLFGLSYEQYF.

This clonotype occurred a few times. This may arise from a read error, as a much more abundant clone is one base away. The rearrangement uses TRBV27 and TRBJ1-2; TRBD1 aligns across 7 bases. Germline loops: CDR1 MNHEY, CDR2 SMNVEV (reference sequence). V was pared by 6 bases and J by 4 bases, with 2 bases of the junction left unmatched. This CDR3 has 12 amino acids. Written as DNA, the CDR3 is TGTGCCAGCAGACAGGGGACCTATGGCTACACCTTC. As protein: CASRQGTYGYTF.

This clonotype was seen more than once but under ten times. The V and J genes are TRBV20-1 and TRBJ1-6; D gene ambiguous. The germline V gene encodes CDR1 DFQATT and CDR2 SNEGSKA (reference sequence). V was clipped by 4 bases and J by 8 bases, with 12 bases between them. The CDR3 totals 13 residues. Written as DNA, the CDR3 is TGCAGTGCTATTGTTGGGTTTGATTCACCCCTCCACTTT. Protein product: CSAIVGFDSPLHF.

There are many counts of this clonotype. This may arise from a read error, as a much more abundant clone is one base away. The chain uses TRBV9 and TRBJ2-5; D is unresolved. Between the trimmed V and J ends, which lost 3 bases and 3 bases, there was a span of 9 bases. The CDR3 length is 13 residues. Germline CDR1 SGDLS, CDR2 YYNGEE. DNA of the CDR3: TGTGCCAGCAGCGGAGCTCGGAAAGAGACCCAGTACTTC. It specifies CASSGARKETQYF.

Many counts were recorded for this clonotype. The CDR3 loop reads CASSQGDDISYNEQFF. In DNA, the CDR3 is TGTGCCAGCAGCCAAGGGGACGACATTTCCTACAATGAGCAGTTCTTC. V gene TRBV7-2 combines with J gene TRBJ2-1; perhaps D is TRBD1 or TRBD2 (5 bases each). The V gene lost 5 bases and the J gene lost 1 base, with 15 bases spanning the gap. The CDR3 spans 16 residues. Germline V gene sequence: CDR1 SGHTA, CDR2 FQGNSA.

Notes on this clonotype: The junction departs from the called germline gene at one end, perhaps through a read error. The chain employs TRBV7-9 and TRBJ2-3, with TRBD2 identical over 11 bases. Germline values: CDR1 SEHNR, CDR2 FQNEAQ (reference sequence). The CDR3 totals 16 residues. The CDR3 nucleotides read TGTACCAGCAGCAGGGGACTAGCGGTTAGCACAGATACGCAGTATTTT. It is translated as CTSSRGLAVSTDTQYF.

This clonotype was observed a single time. CDR3 coding DNA: TGTGCCAGCAGCTTGGACACAGTCCTCTACGAGCAGTACTTC. It translates to CASSLDTVLYEQYF. The rearrangement joins TRBV7-2 to TRBJ2-5; D might be TRBD1 (5 bases). TRBJ2-7 matches the DNA end more closely, so the J call is doubtful. The V gene's germline CDR1 is SGHTA and CDR2 FQGNSA. This CDR3 has 14 amino acids.

This clonotype appeared a single time. V and J are TRBV7-2 and TRBJ2-1; D is unresolved. The J call may be faulty, since TRBJ2-7 better matches the DNA end. The CDR3 length is 14 residues. Germline CDR1 reads SGHTA; CDR2 reads FQGNSA. The CDR3 reads CASSRAPAYNEQYF. The CDR3 DNA reads TGTGCCAGCAGCCGTGCTCCGGCCTACAATGAGCAGTACTTC.

As to this clonotype: Given a much more abundant clone one base away, this may be a read error. The rearrangement joins TRBV29-1 to TRBJ2-1; a weak D match, TRBD1 (5 bases). In germline, CDR1 is SQVTM, CDR2 ANQGSEA. The CDR3 loop spans 12 amino acids. The CDR3 DNA reads as TGCAGCGTCCATGACAGTCACAATGCGCAGTTCTTC. This encodes CSVHDSHNAQFF.

Turning to this clonotype: At one of its ends the junction is not consistent with the germline gene, which may arise from a read error. This chain uses TRBV20-1 with TRBJ2-3, with TRBD2 matching 10 bases. Germline CDR1 and CDR2: DFQATT and SNEGSKA (reference sequence). The CDR3 extends over 15 amino acids. Written as DNA, the CDR3 is TGCAGTGCTAGAGAACCCATAGCGGGGGGAGATACGCGGTATTTT. This sequence encodes CSAREPIAGGDTRYF.

The chain employs TRBV20-1 and TRBJ1-2; D might be TRBD1 (6 bases). The CDR3 spans 14 residues. Trimming pared 0 bases from V and 4 bases from J, leaving 12 bases between. Germline values: CDR1 DFQATT, CDR2 SNEGSKA (reference sequence). The CDR3 sequence is CSAREDRGPYGYTF. In DNA, the CDR3 is TGCAGTGCTAGAGAGGATCGGGGGCCCTATGGCTACACCTTC.

The chain joins TRBV7-9 to TRBJ2-1; a weak D match, TRBD2 (6 bases). The DNA end is a closer match to TRBJ2-7, so the J assignment may be wrong. Per germline, CDR1 SEHNR and CDR2 FQNEAQ (reference sequence). The CDR3 is 15 residues long. The CDR3 sequence is CASSPFGSSYNEQYF. CDR3 DNA sequence: TGTGCCAGCAGCCCCTTCGGGAGCTCCTACAATGAGCAGTACTTC.

This clonotype was counted a few times. The rearrangement joins TRBV5-1 to TRBJ2-1; D could derive from TRBD1 or TRBD2 (5 bases each). Germline values: CDR1 SGHRS, CDR2 YFSETQ. V lost 0 bases, J lost 8 bases, and 12 bases lay in between. This CDR3 is 14 amino acids long. The DNA of the CDR3 is TGCGCCAGCAGCTTGGTAGCCGGGGCCGATGAGCAGTTCTTC. Protein sequence: CASSLVAGADEQFF.

The V gene is TRBV11-2, the J gene TRBJ2-1; TRBD1 is a possible D gene (5 bases). TRBJ2-7 matches the DNA end more closely, so the J call is doubtful. Per germline, CDR1 SGHAT and CDR2 FQNNGV. The CDR3 length is 14 residues. CDR3 sequence (DNA): TGTGCCAGCAGCGATGGACAACGGTACAATGAGCAGTACTTC. This translates into CASSDGQRYNEQYF.